These 26 T cell receptor beta chains were all obtained from the same sample, sequenced in a study of Ad26.COV2.S vaccination and SARS-CoV-2 variants. As to treatment: over 15 received Ad26.COV2.S at low or high dose, single or two shots; about 5 received placebo; per-sample allocation not given. Samples analyzed were those drawn on day 63 after the first vaccine or placebo injection. TCRdb's table, derived via immunoSEQ multiplex PCR, lists solely in-frame clones and lacks some. Among some 520,000 clones listed, 70% to 90% were seen once. This sample comprised peripheral blood, obtained in a trial of Ad26.COV2.S vaccine versus placebo. The receptor source for this set is a person between 18 and 59 years old who received the Ad26.COV2.S COVID-19 vaccine or a placebo.

The chain is built from TRBV15 and TRBJ2-5, with a tentative D call TRBD2 (5 bases). Trimming removed 0 bases from V and 7 bases from J, with 15 bases in between. CDR1 and CDR2 (germline): LNHNV, YYDKDF (reference sequence). This CDR3 has 15 amino acids. CDR3 sequence: CATSRDSWAEGTQYF. The CDR3 region has the DNA TGTGCCACCAGCAGAGATAGTTGGGCAGAGGGGACCCAGTACTTC.

J is TRBJ1-1 and V is TRBV28, with no clear D. There are 12 residues in the CDR3. The V gene's germline CDR1 is MDHEN and CDR2 SYDVKM. V was trimmed by 5 bases and J by 10 bases, leaving 14 bases between them. The CDR3 DNA reads as TGTGCCAGCAGTCAAGAAGCACGGGCAGCTTTCTTT. Translating it yields CASSQEARAAFF.

V is TRBV5-1 and J is TRBJ2-6; D is ambiguous. Trimming pared 0 bases from V and 0 bases from J, leaving 4 bases between. This CDR3 comprises 15 residues. The germline gives CDR1 SGHRS, CDR2 YFSETQ. CDR3 nucleotides: TGCGCCAGCAGCTTGGACGTCTCTGGGGCCAACGTCCTGACTTTC. Protein sequence: CASSLDVSGANVLTF.

CDR3 in amino acids: CATGTAEGEQYF. In nucleotides, the CDR3 is TGTGCCACCGGGACGGCGGAGGGGGAGCAGTACTTC. The rearrangement uses TRBV24-1 and TRBJ2-7, with a possible D match to TRBD2 (6 bases). The germline V gene encodes CDR1 KGHDR and CDR2 SFDVKD. Trimming cost V 9 bases and J 7 bases, with 15 bases left between them. The CDR3 sequence is 12 residues long.

This clone was detected only once. V and J are TRBV30 and TRBJ2-2; TRBD2 aligns across 10 bases. V lost 2 bases and J lost 1; bases outside the gene matches: 1. This CDR3 spans 15 amino acids. CDR1 is GTSNPN, CDR2 SVGIG, per germline (reference sequence). The chain's CDR3 is CAWSPSGRNTGELFF. In DNA form, the CDR3 reads TGTGCCTGGAGTCCTAGCGGGAGGAACACCGGGGAGCTGTTTTTT. Combining the CDR3 with reference TRBV30 and TRBJ2-2 gives the whole variable domain SQTIHQWPATLVQPVGSPLSLECTVEGTSNPNLYWYRQAAGRGLQLLFYSVGIGQISSEVPQNLSASRPQDRQFILSSKKLLLSDSGFYLCAWSPSGRNTGELFFGEGSRLTVL.

This rearrangement joins TRBV28 to TRBJ1-3; 8 bases align to TRBD1. The CDR3 runs 15 residues. Germline CDR1 reads MDHEN; CDR2 reads SYDVKM. The V segment lost 6 bases and the J segment 1 base; nucleotides outside the gene matches: 5. The CDR3 reads CASSVRGLSGNTIYF. The CDR3 DNA follows: TGTGCCAGCAGCGTCAGGGGGCTGTCTGGAAACACCATATATTTT.

This clone was seen a single time. The same CDR3 arises from other DNA sequences in this sample as well. The chain recombines TRBV19 with TRBJ2-1, with D uncertain. CDR3 size: 15 residues. Trimming took off 4 bases at V and 0 bases at J, with 10 bases between the two ends. CDR1 and CDR2 from the germline V gene are LNHDA and SQIVND (reference sequence). The DNA for the CDR3 is TGTGCCAGTAGTAGACAACGTAGCTCCTACAATGAGCAGTTCTTC. Protein product: CASSRQRSSYNEQFF.

This chain connects TRBV7-2 to TRBJ2-3; D uncertain. Trimming removed 2 bases from V and 0 bases from J, with 9 bases in between. CDR1 SGHTA and CDR2 FQGNSA come from the germline V gene. The CDR3 has 15 residues. The CDR3 region is CASSLSFRSTDTQYF. DNA of the CDR3: TGTGCCAGCAGCTTAAGTTTTAGGAGCACAGATACGCAGTATTTT.

The chain uses TRBV28 and TRBJ1-2; TRBD1 aligns across 8 bases. J gave up 4 bases and V 4 bases, and 8 bases lay outside the gene matches. Germline CDR1 MDHEN, CDR2 SYDVKM. The CDR3 is 15 residues long. As DNA, the CDR3 is TGTGCCAGCAGTTCCCCTAGGACAGGGATCTATGGCTACACCTTC. Amino acid sequence: CASSSPRTGIYGYTF.

In this sample, this clone turned up once. V usage is TRBV30 and J usage is TRBJ1-5; D not certain. V was pared by 1 base and J by 4 bases, with 14 bases between. CDR3 length: 15 residues. Germline V CDR1 and CDR2: GTSNPN, SVGIG (reference sequence). This CDR3 reads CAWSDFGEWNQPQHF. Here the CDR3 DNA reads TGTGCCTGGAGTGATTTTGGGGAGTGGAATCAGCCCCAGCATTTT.

This chain joins TRBV5-1 and TRBJ1-1, with D hard to call. Germline V gene lookup returns CDR1 SGHRS and CDR2 YFSETQ. This CDR3 is built from 13 residues. V was shortened by 4 bases and J by 2 bases, with 9 bases between the two germline ends. CDR3 sequence reads: CASSPLPNTEAFF. The CDR3 DNA reads as TGCGCCAGCAGCCCTCTACCTAACACTGAAGCTTTCTTT.

The rearrangement uses TRBV6-2 or TRBV6-3 and TRBJ1-2; D remains unclear. The CDR3 contains 15 residues. In germline, CDR1 is MNHEY, CDR2 SVGEGT. V lost 5 bases and J 3 bases, leaving 16 bases between the germline ends. CDR3 region: CASSQTRGQDYGYTF. The CDR3 DNA reads as TGTGCCAGCAGTCAAACCCGTGGGCAGGACTATGGCTACACCTTC.

V is TRBV5-1 and J is TRBJ2-3; 12 nucleotides line up with TRBD1. Germline CDR1 reads SGHRS; CDR2 reads YFSETQ. The CDR3 contains 17 residues. With 0 bases clipped from V and 6 bases from J, the junction kept 8 bases outside the gene matches. CDR3 amino acids: CASSLAGTGGAKDTQYF. DNA for the CDR3: TGCGCCAGCAGCTTGGCCGGGACAGGGGGCGCGAAGGATACGCAGTATTTT. Looking up the rest from reference TRBV5-1 and TRBJ2-3 gives the full variable domain: KAGVTQTPRYLIKTRGQQVTLSCSPISGHRSVSWYQQTPGQGLQFLFEYFSETQRNKGNFPGRFSGRQFSNSRSEMNVSTLELGDSALYLCASSLAGTGGAKDTQYFGPGTRLTVL.

The V and J genes are TRBV10-2 and TRBJ2-1, with D possibly called TRBD1 or TRBD2 (5 bases each). The V gene's germline CDR1 is WSHSY and CDR2 SAAADI. This CDR3 is 13 amino acids long. V was shortened by 0 bases and J by 9 bases, with 9 bases between the two germline ends. CDR3 protein: CASSESGVPEQFF. In DNA form, the CDR3 reads TGCGCCAGCAGTGAGTCGGGGGTTCCTGAGCAGTTCTTC.

This chain links TRBV4-1 with TRBJ1-5, with TRBD1 matching over 11 bases. This CDR3 has 16 amino acids. With 0 bases clipped from V and 2 bases from J, the junction kept 0 bases outside the gene matches. Germline V lookup: CDR1 MGHRA, CDR2 YSYEKL. The chain's CDR3 is CASSQEGQGGNQPQHF. The CDR3 region has the DNA TGCGCCAGCAGCCAAGAGGGACAGGGGGGCAATCAGCCCCAGCATTTT.

The chain uses TRBV7-8 and TRBJ1-1, with D perhaps matching TRBD1 (6 bases). Germline values: CDR1 SGHVS, CDR2 FQNEAQ. V lost 3 bases, J lost 5 bases, and 13 bases lay in between. The CDR3 sequence is 14 residues long. The CDR3 DNA is TGTGCCAGCAGCTTGGCAGGGGCTATGACTGAAGCTTTCTTT. Encoded protein: CASSLAGAMTEAFF.

This rearrangement joins TRBV7-3 to TRBJ2-2; D unresolved. There are 15 residues in the CDR3. CDR1 and CDR2 from the germline V gene are SGHTA and FQGTGA. Trimming left V 5 bases short and J 1 base short, with 11 bases between. CDR3 sequence reads: CASSPQNMNTGELFF. For the CDR3, the DNA is TGTGCCAGCAGCCCTCAAAACATGAACACCGGGGAGCTGTTTTTT.

The chain uses TRBV11-2 and TRBJ1-5; D perhaps matches TRBD1 (5 bases). V was clipped by 3 bases and J by 5 bases, with 8 bases between them. CDR1 and CDR2 (germline): SGHAT, FQNNGV. The CDR3 is 13 amino acids. CDR3 DNA: TGTGCCAGCAGCTTGAACAGGTATCAGCCCCAGCATTTT. Protein: CASSLNRYQPQHF.

The genes are TRBV6-6 and TRBJ2-5; D perhaps matches TRBD1 (5 bases). Germline V gives CDR1 MNHNY, CDR2 SVGAGI (reference sequence). Trimming removed 8 bases from V and 7 bases from J, with 14 bases in between. The length of the CDR3 is 12 residues. The CDR3 region has the DNA TGTGCCAGCGGCGAAGGGGTTGTGACCCAGTACTTC. Amino acids: CASGEGVVTQYF.

The genes are TRBV4-2 and TRBJ2-7, with D uncertain. The CDR3 covers 16 residues. Germline V CDR1 and CDR2: LGHNA, YNFKEQ. V dropped 1 base and J dropped 2 bases, with 15 bases sitting between them. CDR3 coding DNA: TGTGCCAGCAGCCAAGTGAATGTGGCCCCCGCCTACGAGCAGTACTTC. Its translation: CASSQVNVAPAYEQYF.

The chain has TRBV18 and TRBJ1-2, with a possible D match to TRBD1 (6 bases). V lost 6 bases and J lost 7, with 18 bases in between. This CDR3 is 14 amino acids long. Germline loops: CDR1 KGHSH, CDR2 LQKENI. The DNA for the CDR3 is TGTGCCAGCTCCCCGCGGCCAGGGGATTCTGGCTACACCTTC. It yields the protein CASSPRPGDSGYTF.

The CDR3 protein is CASSSSLSGRSSYNEQFF. CDR3 sequence (DNA): TGTGCCAGCAGTTCGTCGTTGAGCGGGAGGTCCTCCTACAATGAGCAGTTCTTC. The chain couples TRBV27 to TRBJ2-1; TRBD2 matches at 9 bases. Germline V lookup: CDR1 MNHEY, CDR2 SMNVEV (reference sequence). Unmatched junction bases numbered 10, after V lost 4 bases and J lost 0 bases. The CDR3 is made up of 18 amino acids.

This clone was found once. Other nucleotide sequences in the sample specify the same CDR3. The chain has TRBV9 and TRBJ2-2; D unclear. The V gene's germline CDR1 is SGDLS and CDR2 YYNGEE. V lost 1 base and J lost 11, with 12 bases in between. The CDR3 runs 13 residues. The CDR3 loop is CASSVSPGGELFF. Here the CDR3 DNA reads TGTGCCAGCAGCGTATCTCCTGGTGGAGAGCTGTTTTTT.

The chain employs TRBV30 and TRBJ2-2; 9 nucleotides line up with TRBD1. V lost 5 bases to trimming and J lost 1 base; unmatched junction nucleotides: 5. CDR3 size: 15 residues. CDR1 is GTSNPN, CDR2 SVGIG, per germline (reference sequence). In DNA form, the CDR3 reads TGTGCCTGGGCGTGGGGACAGGGGAACACCGGGGAGCTGTTTTTT. It specifies CAWAWGQGNTGELFF. The full variable domain, with the rest looked up from reference TRBV30 and TRBJ2-2, is SQTIHQWPATLVQPVGSPLSLECTVEGTSNPNLYWYRQAAGRGLQLLFYSVGIGQISSEVPQNLSASRPQDRQFILSSKKLLLSDSGFYLCAWAWGQGNTGELFFGEGSRLTVL.

This clone is a singleton in its sample. The chain carries TRBV10-3 and TRBJ2-7; TRBD2 aligns across 10 bases. CDR1 is ENHRY, CDR2 SYGVKD, per germline. The CDR3 extends over 15 amino acids. V lost 2 bases to trimming and J lost 1 base; unmatched junction nucleotides: 2. CDR3 sequence: CAISERTSGSYEQYF. The CDR3 DNA is TGTGCCATCAGTGAGAGGACTAGCGGTTCCTACGAGCAGTACTTC.

This clone was observed once. The chain carries TRBV11-2 and TRBJ2-3; D is possibly TRBD1 (5 bases). The CDR3 extends over 17 amino acids. The germline V gene has CDR1 SGHAT and CDR2 FQNNGV. Trimming took 3 bases from V and 3 from J, leaving 19 bases between them. In DNA, the CDR3 is TGTGCCAGCAGCTTGGGCTTAAGGGCAGGGCGGACAGATACGCAGTATTTT. Translation: CASSLGLRAGRTDTQYF.